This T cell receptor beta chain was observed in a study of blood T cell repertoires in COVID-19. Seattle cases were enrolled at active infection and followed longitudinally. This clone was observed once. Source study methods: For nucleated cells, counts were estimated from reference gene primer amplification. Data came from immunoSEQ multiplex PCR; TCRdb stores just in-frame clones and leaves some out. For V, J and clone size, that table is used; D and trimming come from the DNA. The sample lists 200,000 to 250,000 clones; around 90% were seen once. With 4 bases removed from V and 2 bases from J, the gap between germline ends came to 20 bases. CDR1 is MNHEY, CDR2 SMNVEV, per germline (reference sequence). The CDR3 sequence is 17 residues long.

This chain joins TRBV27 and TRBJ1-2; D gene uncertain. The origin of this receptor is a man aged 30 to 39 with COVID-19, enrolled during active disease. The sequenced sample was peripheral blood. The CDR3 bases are TGTGCCAGCAGTTCCCTAGGTGTAGCAAATGTCAACTATGGCTACACCTTC. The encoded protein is CASSSLGVANVNYGYTF.